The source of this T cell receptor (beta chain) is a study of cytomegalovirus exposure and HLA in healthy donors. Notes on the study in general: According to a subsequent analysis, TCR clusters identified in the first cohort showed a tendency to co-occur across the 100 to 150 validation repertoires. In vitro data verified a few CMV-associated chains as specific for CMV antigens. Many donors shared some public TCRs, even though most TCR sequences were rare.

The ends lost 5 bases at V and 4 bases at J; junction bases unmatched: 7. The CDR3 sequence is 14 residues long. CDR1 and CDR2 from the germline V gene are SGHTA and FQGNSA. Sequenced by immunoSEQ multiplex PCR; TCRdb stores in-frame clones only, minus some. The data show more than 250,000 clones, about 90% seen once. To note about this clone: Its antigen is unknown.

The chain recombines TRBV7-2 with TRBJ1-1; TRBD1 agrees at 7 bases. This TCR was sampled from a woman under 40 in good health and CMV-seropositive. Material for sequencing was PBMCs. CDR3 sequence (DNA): TGTGCCAGCAGCCGCATTAGACAGGGCACTGAAGCTTTCTTT. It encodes CASSRIRQGTEAFF.